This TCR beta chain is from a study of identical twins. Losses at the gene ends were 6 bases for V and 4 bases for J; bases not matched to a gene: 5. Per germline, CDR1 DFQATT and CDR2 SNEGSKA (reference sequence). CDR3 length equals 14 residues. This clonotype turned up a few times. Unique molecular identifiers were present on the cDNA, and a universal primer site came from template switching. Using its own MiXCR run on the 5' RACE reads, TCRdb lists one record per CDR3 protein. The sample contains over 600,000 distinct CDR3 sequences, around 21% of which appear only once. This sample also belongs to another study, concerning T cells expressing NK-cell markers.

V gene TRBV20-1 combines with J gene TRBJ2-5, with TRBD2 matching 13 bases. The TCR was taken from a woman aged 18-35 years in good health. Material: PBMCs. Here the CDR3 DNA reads TGCAGTGCGCGGACTAGCGGGAGCTCAGAGACCCAGTACTTC. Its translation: CSARTSGSSETQYF.